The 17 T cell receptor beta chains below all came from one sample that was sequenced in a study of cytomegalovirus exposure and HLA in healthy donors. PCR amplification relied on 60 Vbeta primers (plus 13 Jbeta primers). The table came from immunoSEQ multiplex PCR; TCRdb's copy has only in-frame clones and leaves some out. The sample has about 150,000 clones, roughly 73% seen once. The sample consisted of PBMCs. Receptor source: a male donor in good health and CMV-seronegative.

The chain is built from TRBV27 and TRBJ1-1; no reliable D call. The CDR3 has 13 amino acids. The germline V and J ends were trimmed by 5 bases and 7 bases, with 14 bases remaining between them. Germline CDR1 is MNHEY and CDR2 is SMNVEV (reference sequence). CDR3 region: CASSPASTLEAFF. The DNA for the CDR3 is TGTGCCAGCAGTCCTGCCTCGACTCTTGAAGCTTTCTTT.

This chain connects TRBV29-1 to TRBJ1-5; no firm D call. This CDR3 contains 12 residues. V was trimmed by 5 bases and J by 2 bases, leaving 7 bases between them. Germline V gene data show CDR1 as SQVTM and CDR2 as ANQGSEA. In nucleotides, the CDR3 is TGCAGCGTTTCGGAGGGCAATCAGCCCCAGCATTTT. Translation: CSVSEGNQPQHF.

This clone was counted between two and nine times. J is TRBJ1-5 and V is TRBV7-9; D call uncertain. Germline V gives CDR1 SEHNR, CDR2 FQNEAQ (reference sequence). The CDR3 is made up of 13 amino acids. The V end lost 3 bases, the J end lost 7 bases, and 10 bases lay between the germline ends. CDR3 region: CASSFEGWQPQHF. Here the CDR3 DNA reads TGTGCCAGCAGCTTTGAGGGCTGGCAGCCCCAGCATTTT.

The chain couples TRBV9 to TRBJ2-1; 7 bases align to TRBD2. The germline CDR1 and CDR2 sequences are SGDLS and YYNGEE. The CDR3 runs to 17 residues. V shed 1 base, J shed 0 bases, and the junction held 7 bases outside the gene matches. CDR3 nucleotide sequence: TGTGCCAGCAGCGTATACACTAGCGTCAGCTCCTACAATGAGCAGTTCTTC. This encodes CASSVYTSVSSYNEQFF.

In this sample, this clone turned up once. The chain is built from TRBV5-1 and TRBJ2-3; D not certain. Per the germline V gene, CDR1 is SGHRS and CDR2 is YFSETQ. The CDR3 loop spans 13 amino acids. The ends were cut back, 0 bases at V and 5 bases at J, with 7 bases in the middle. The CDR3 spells CASSLVPGDTQYF. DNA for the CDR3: TGCGCCAGCAGCTTGGTCCCGGGAGATACGCAGTATTTT.

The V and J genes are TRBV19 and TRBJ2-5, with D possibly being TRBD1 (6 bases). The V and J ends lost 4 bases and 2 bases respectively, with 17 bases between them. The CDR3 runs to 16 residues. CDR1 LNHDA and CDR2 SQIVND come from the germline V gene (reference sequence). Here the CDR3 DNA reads TGTGCCAGTAGTAGTCGAAGGACAGCACTTCAAGAGACCCAGTACTTC. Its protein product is CASSSRRTALQETQYF.

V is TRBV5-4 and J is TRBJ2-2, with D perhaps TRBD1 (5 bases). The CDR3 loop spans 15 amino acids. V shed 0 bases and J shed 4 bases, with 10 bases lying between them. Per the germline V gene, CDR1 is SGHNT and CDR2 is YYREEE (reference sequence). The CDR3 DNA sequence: TGTGCCAGCAGCTTGGCCGAGCAGGGCACCGGGGAGCTGTTTTTT. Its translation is CASSLAEQGTGELFF.

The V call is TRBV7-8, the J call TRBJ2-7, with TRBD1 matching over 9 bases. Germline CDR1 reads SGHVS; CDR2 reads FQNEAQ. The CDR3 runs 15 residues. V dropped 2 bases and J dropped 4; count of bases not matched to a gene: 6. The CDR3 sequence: CASSLIPGQGYEQYF. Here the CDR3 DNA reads TGTGCCAGCAGCTTAATACCGGGACAGGGTTACGAGCAGTACTTC.

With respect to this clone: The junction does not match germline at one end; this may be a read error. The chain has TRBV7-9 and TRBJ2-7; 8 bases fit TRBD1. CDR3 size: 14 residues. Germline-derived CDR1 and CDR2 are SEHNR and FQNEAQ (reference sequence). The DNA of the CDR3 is TGTTCCAGCAGCCCCCCGACAGGGGACTACGAGCAGTACTTC. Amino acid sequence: CSSSPPTGDYEQYF.

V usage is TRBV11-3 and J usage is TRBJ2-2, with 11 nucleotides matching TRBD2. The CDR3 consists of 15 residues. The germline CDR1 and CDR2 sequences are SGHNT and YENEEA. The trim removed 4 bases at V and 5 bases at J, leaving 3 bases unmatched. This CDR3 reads CASSSRTSGTGELFF. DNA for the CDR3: TGTGCCAGCAGCTCTAGGACTAGCGGGACCGGGGAGCTGTTTTTT.

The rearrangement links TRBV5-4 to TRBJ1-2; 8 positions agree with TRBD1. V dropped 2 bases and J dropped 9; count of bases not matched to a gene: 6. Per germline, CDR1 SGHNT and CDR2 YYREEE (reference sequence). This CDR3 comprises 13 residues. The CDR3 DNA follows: TGTGCCAGCAGCTTTAACAGGGGGAATAGCTACACCTTC. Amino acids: CASSFNRGNSYTF. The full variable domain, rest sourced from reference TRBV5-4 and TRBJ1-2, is ETGVTQSPTHLIKTRGQQVTLRCSSQSGHNTVSWYQQALGQGPQFIFQYYREEENGRGNFPPRFSGLQFPNYSSELNVNALELDDSALYLCASSFNRGNSYTFGSGTRLTVV.

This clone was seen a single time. The CDR3 DNA reads TGCGCCAGCAGCCAGTATCCGCGGGGTCCGGAGGATAGCAATCAGCCCCAGCATTTT. It encodes CASSQYPRGPEDSNQPQHF. The chain carries TRBV4-3 and TRBJ1-5; D unresolved. The CDR3 is made up of 19 amino acids. V lost 3 bases and J 0 bases, leaving 21 bases between the germline ends. Per the germline V gene, CDR1 is LGHNA and CDR2 is YSLEER.

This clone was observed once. The CDR3 DNA is TGTGCCAGCAGTTACGGGTCGGAGCAGTACTTC. This sequence encodes CASSYGSEQYF. The chain combines TRBV6-1 with TRBJ2-7; D gene uncertain. This CDR3 spans 11 amino acids. The germline CDR1 and CDR2 sequences are MNHNS and SASEGT. V dropped 5 bases and J dropped 7 bases, with 9 bases sitting between them.

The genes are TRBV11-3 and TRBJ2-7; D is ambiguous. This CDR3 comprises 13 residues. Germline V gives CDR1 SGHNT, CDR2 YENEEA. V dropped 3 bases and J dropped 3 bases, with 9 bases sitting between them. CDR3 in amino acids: CASSFNTVYEQYF. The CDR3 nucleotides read TGTGCCAGCAGCTTTAACACCGTCTACGAGCAGTACTTC.

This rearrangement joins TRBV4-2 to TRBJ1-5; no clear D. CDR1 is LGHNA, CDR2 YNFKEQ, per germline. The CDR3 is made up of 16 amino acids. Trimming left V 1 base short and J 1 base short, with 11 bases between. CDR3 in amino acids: CASSQVAEPSNQPQHF. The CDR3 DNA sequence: TGTGCCAGCAGCCAAGTGGCGGAACCCAGCAATCAGCCCCAGCATTTT.

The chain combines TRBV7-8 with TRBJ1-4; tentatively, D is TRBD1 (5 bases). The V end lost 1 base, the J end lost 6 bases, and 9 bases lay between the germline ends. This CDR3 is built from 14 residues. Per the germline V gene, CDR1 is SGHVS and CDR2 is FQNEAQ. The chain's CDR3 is CASSLGGRDEKLFF. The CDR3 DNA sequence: TGTGCCAGCAGCTTAGGGGGGAGGGATGAAAAACTGTTTTTT.

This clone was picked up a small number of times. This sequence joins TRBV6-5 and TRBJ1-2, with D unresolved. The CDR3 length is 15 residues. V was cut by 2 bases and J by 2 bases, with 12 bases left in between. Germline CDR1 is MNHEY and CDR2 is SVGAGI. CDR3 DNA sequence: TGTGCCAGCAGTTACCCTGAGGGCTCCAACTATGGCTACACCTTC. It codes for CASSYPEGSNYGYTF.